These T cell receptor beta chains were read from a single sample in a study of blood T cell repertoires in COVID-19. TCRdb's copy holds only in-frame clones and misses some; the assay was immunoSEQ multiplex PCR. Among about 140,000 clones listed, approximately 80% were seen once. The specimen sequenced was peripheral blood. Receptors were obtained from a man aged 60-69 years with active or convalescent COVID-19. CDR3s include the opening cysteine and the closing phenylalanine or tryptophan. D genes are given only for firm matches. A row's size may be missing; if present it is once, few, many or a size class.

DNA: TGTGCCAGCAGCTCCCCTAGCGGGTTGGACCGGGATACGCAGTATTTT; CDR3: CASSSPSGLDRDTQYF; V: TRBV11-2; J: TRBJ2-3; D: TRBD2; size: .
DNA: TGTGCCAGCAGTGACCTCGGGACAGGGGAGTACGAGCAGTACTTC; CDR3: CASSDLGTGEYEQYF; V: TRBV6-1; J: TRBJ2-7; D: TRBD1; size: .
DNA: TGTGCCAGCAGTGAATCGGTCTCGGGTACCTATGGCTACACCTTC; CDR3: CASSESVSGTYGYTF; V: TRBV25-1; J: TRBJ1-2; D: .; size: once
DNA: TGTGCCAGCAATACAGGGGATCAGCCCCAGCATTTT; CDR3: CASNTGDQPQHF; V: TRBV11-2; J: TRBJ1-5; D: TRBD1; size: .
DNA: TGTGCCAGAAGCCCCCCTGGGGACAGGGGCGCAGAGACCCAGTACTTC; CDR3: CARSPPGDRGAETQYF; V: TRBV5-3; J: TRBJ2-5; D: TRBD1; size: once
DNA: TGTGCCAGCAGCTTAACCCCTAGGAGCTCCTATAATTCACCCCTCCACTTT; CDR3: CASSLTPRSSYNSPLHF; V: TRBV7-2; J: TRBJ1-6; D: .; size: .
DNA: TGTGCCAGCAGTTACTCTGGACAGCCAGATAATTCACCCCTCCACTTT; CDR3: CASSYSGQPDNSPLHF; V: TRBV6-5; J: TRBJ1-6; D: .; size: .
DNA: TGTGCCAGCAGCCCCCTAGGAGGGGTAAATGAAAAACTGTTTTTT; CDR3: CASSPLGGVNEKLFF; V: TRBV7-2; J: TRBJ1-4; D: .; size: .
DNA: TGTGCCAGCAGCTTTTCTGGAGTGAACACTGAAGCTTTCTTT; CDR3: CASSFSGVNTEAFF; V: TRBV5-8; J: TRBJ1-1; D: .; size: .
DNA: TGTGCCAGCAGTGGGACTAGCGGGCTCGGCACCGGGGAGCTGTTTTTT; CDR3: CASSGTSGLGTGELFF; V: TRBV2; J: TRBJ2-2; D: TRBD2; size: once
DNA: TGCAGCGTAGAGACCCCGGACAGAGGTAAGGGCTACACCTTC; CDR3: CSVETPDRGKGYTF; V: TRBV29-1; J: TRBJ1-2; D: .; size: .
DNA: TGTGCCAGCAGCCCGAGACAGGGGAACTATGGCTACACCTTC; CDR3: CASSPRQGNYGYTF; V: TRBV11-3; J: TRBJ1-2; D: TRBD1; size: .
DNA: TGTGCCTGGAGTGAGACAGGCTATGGCTACACCTTC; CDR3: CAWSETGYGYTF; V: TRBV30; J: TRBJ1-2; D: .; size: .
DNA: TGTGCCAGCAGCTTAGCGAATCCGGACAGATCGAACACCGGGGAGCTGTTTTTT; CDR3: CASSLANPDRSNTGELFF; V: TRBV7-9; J: TRBJ2-2; D: .; size: .
DNA: TGTGCCAGCAGTGAAGGGACAGGGGAAAATGAAAAACTGTTTTTT; CDR3: CASSEGTGENEKLFF; V: TRBV25-1; J: TRBJ1-4; D: TRBD1; size: .
DNA: TGTGCCAGCAGCCTCAGGGGGACAATGAGGACTAACTATGGCTACACCTTC; CDR3: CASSLRGTMRTNYGYTF; V: TRBV5-6; J: TRBJ1-2; D: TRBD1; size: .
DNA: TGTGCCAGCAGCGACCAAAGGGGGCTGGAAGCTTTCTTT; CDR3: CASSDQRGLEAFF; V: TRBV7-2; J: TRBJ1-1; D: TRBD1; size: .
DNA: TGTGCCAGCAGCCCACAGGGAGCAGGCGAAAAACTGTTTTTT; CDR3: CASSPQGAGEKLFF; V: TRBV6-5; J: TRBJ1-4; D: .; size: .
DNA: TGTGCCAGCATGGGTACCTCCAGAGGGCGCCGGAACTATGGCTACACCTTC; CDR3: CASMGTSRGRRNYGYTF; V: TRBV25-1; J: TRBJ1-2; D: .; size: .
DNA: TGCGCCAGCAGCCCCTCCACTAGCGGGGGGGCTTACGAGCAGTACTTC; CDR3: CASSPSTSGGAYEQYF; V: TRBV4-1; J: TRBJ2-7; D: TRBD2; size: .
DNA: TGCGCCAGCAGCCAAGATGACAGCATCTATAATTCACCCCTCCACTTT; CDR3: CASSQDDSIYNSPLHF; V: TRBV4-3; J: TRBJ1-6; D: .; size: .
DNA: TGTGCCAGCGGGGGCCAAAGAGGAACTGAAGCTTTCTTT; CDR3: CASGGQRGTEAFF; V: TRBV2; J: TRBJ1-1; D: .; size: .
DNA: TGTGCCTGGAGTTTGTACTCTGGAAACACCATATATTTT; CDR3: CAWSLYSGNTIYF; V: TRBV30; J: TRBJ1-3; D: .; size: few
DNA: TGTGCCAGCAGCGTCGGGGTTGGGGGCTACACCTTC; CDR3: CASSVGVGGYTF; V: TRBV9; J: TRBJ1-2; D: .; size: .
DNA: TGTGCCAGCAGCTTAGATGCAGGGGTTAATGAAAAACTGTTTTTT; CDR3: CASSLDAGVNEKLFF; V: TRBV7-2; J: TRBJ1-4; D: .; size: .
DNA: TGTGCCAGCAGCCAAGATCCCCGTAATTCACCCCTCCACTTT; CDR3: CASSQDPRNSPLHF; V: TRBV3-1/TRBV3-2; J: TRBJ1-6; D: .; size: .
DNA: TGTGCCTGGAGTGTACGGTATGGCTACACCTTC; CDR3: CAWSVRYGYTF; V: TRBV30; J: TRBJ1-2; D: .; size: .
DNA: TGCGCCAGCAGCTTCCGGACAGGGGGCTTTACGCGGGAGGAGACCCAGTACTTC; CDR3: CASSFRTGGFTREETQYF; V: TRBV5-1; J: TRBJ2-5; D: TRBD1; size: .
DNA: TGTGCCAGCAGCCGCCTAGAACTAGCCGGTCCCTACAATGAGCAGTTCTTC; CDR3: CASSRLELAGPYNEQFF; V: TRBV9; J: TRBJ2-1; D: .; size: .
DNA: TGTGCCTGGAGTAGTCTAGCGGCTGACACCGGGGAGCTGTTTTTT; CDR3: CAWSSLAADTGELFF; V: TRBV30; J: TRBJ2-2; D: TRBD2; size: few
DNA: TGTGCCAGCTCACCCACAGGGAAAGAGACCCAGTACTTC; CDR3: CASSPTGKETQYF; V: TRBV18; J: TRBJ2-5; D: .; size: .
DNA: TGTGCCAGCAGTTCTGGGACAGCGATGAACACTGAAGCTTTCTTT; CDR3: CASSSGTAMNTEAFF; V: TRBV28; J: TRBJ1-1; D: TRBD1; size: .
DNA: TGCGCCAGCAGCTTGCGGGGGGCTGGCACTGAAGCTTTCTTT; CDR3: CASSLRGAGTEAFF; V: TRBV5-1; J: TRBJ1-1; D: .; size: .
DNA: TGTGCCAGTGGGATACAGGGGTTGAACACTGAAGCTTTCTTT; CDR3: CASGIQGLNTEAFF; V: TRBV19; J: TRBJ1-1; D: TRBD1; size: .
DNA: TGTGCCAGCAGCCAAGGACAGCGGGATGAAGCTTTCTTT; CDR3: CASSQGQRDEAFF; V: TRBV3-1/TRBV3-2; J: TRBJ1-1; D: .; size: once
DNA: TGTGCCAGTAGTATGGGGGGGGGCACTGAAGCTTTCTTT; CDR3: CASSMGGGTEAFF; V: TRBV19; J: TRBJ1-1; D: .; size: .
DNA: TGTGCCAGCAGCCCAGATCCGGGACAGGGGCCTAACTATGGCTACACCTTC; CDR3: CASSPDPGQGPNYGYTF; V: TRBV7-6; J: TRBJ1-2; D: TRBD1; size: .
DNA: TGTGCCAGCAGCTCTGACAGGGGGCTAGGGAATTCACCCCTCCACTTT; CDR3: CASSSDRGLGNSPLHF; V: TRBV7-8; J: TRBJ1-6; D: TRBD1; size: .
DNA: TGTGCCAGCAGCCGTTACACTGAAGCTTTCTTT; CDR3: CASSRYTEAFF; V: TRBV28; J: TRBJ1-1; D: .; size: .
DNA: TGTGCCAGCAGCCAAGTCGGTGGAGCGAATCAGCCCCAGCATTTT; CDR3: CASSQVGGANQPQHF; V: TRBV3-1/TRBV3-2; J: TRBJ1-5; D: .; size: few
DNA: TGTGCCAGTCGCGACAGAAACACTGAAGCTTTCTTT; CDR3: CASRDRNTEAFF; V: TRBV19; J: TRBJ1-1; D: .; size: .
DNA: TGTGCCAGCAGCGTAGTAGCGGGAGTGGATACCGGGGAGCTGTTTTTT; CDR3: CASSVVAGVDTGELFF; V: TRBV9; J: TRBJ2-2; D: TRBD2; size: .
DNA: TGTGCCAGCAGTTCCGGGAGCCTACTCCTGACCGGGGAGCTGTTTTTT; CDR3: CASSSGSLLLTGELFF; V: TRBV27; J: TRBJ2-2; D: .; size: .
DNA: TGCGCCAGCAGCCAAGGTCGCAGTCTCAAAAACATTCAGTACTTC; CDR3: CASSQGRSLKNIQYF; V: TRBV4-1; J: TRBJ2-4; D: .; size: .
DNA: TGTGCCAGCAGCTTAGCAGGGCATCAGCCCCAGCATTTT; CDR3: CASSLAGHQPQHF; V: TRBV13; J: TRBJ1-5; D: .; size: .
DNA: TGTGCCAGCAGTTCAGATGTCGGGACAGGAGGAAACACCATATATTTT; CDR3: CASSSDVGTGGNTIYF; V: TRBV27; J: TRBJ1-3; D: TRBD1; size: .
DNA: TGTGCCAGTAGCCAGGGTTGGATGGCGCGTGAGACCATATATTTT; CDR3: CASSQGWMARETIYF; V: TRBV19; J: TRBJ1-3; D: .; size: .
DNA: TGTGCCAGCAGTGAAGCTAGATCCAGTATAGGGACAGGTCATGAAAAACTGTTTTTT; CDR3: CASSEARSSIGTGHEKLFF; V: TRBV2; J: TRBJ1-4; D: TRBD1; size: .
DNA: TGTGCCAGCAGCTTAGGAGGGATTAATAATTCACCCCTCCACTTT; CDR3: CASSLGGINNSPLHF; V: TRBV5-6; J: TRBJ1-6; D: .; size: .
DNA: TGCGCCAGCAGCTTGGTGGGCCTAGCGGGAGATCCCGGGGATGAGCAGTTCTTC; CDR3: CASSLVGLAGDPGDEQFF; V: TRBV5-1; J: TRBJ2-1; D: TRBD2; size: .
DNA: TGTGCCAGCAGCCAGGAGTGGGGGCCCGGGGAGCTGTTTTTT; CDR3: CASSQEWGPGELFF; V: TRBV7-9; J: TRBJ2-2; D: .; size: few
DNA: TGCGCCAGCAGCTTGGGCCGAGTTGGCTACACCTTC; CDR3: CASSLGRVGYTF; V: TRBV5-1; J: TRBJ1-2; D: .; size: few
DNA: TGTGCCAGCAGCCCAGCGGGAGGGCACGGAAACACCATATATTTT; CDR3: CASSPAGGHGNTIYF; V: TRBV11-2; J: TRBJ1-3; D: .; size: .